A single T cell receptor (beta chain) is shown here with its context. Sequencing was performed with immunoSEQ multiplex PCR; in TCRdb, only in-frame clones are kept and a portion is missing. The data contain about 70,000 clones, under 99% of them singletons. This sample was taken from a study of technical replicates of blood from a handful of donors. Germline V gene sequence: CDR1 SEHNR, CDR2 FQNEAQ (reference sequence). V was clipped by 0 bases and J by 0 bases, with 5 bases between them. The CDR3 totals 14 residues. The source is a human donor in good health. Sequenced: T cells isolated from PBMCs. The chain uses TRBV7-9 and TRBJ1-1; D unresolved. CDR3 in amino acids: CASSLALLNTEAFF. The CDR3 DNA sequence: TGTGCCAGCAGCTTAGCGCTATTGAACACTGAAGCTTTCTTT.